Shown below are 17 T cell receptor beta chains from a single sample sequenced in a study of T cells after yellow fever vaccination (dated by TCRdb to the late 2010s). Preparation of the library involved 5' RACE. The sample was run on an Illumina HiSeq 2500. Through fastp at Q25 and MiXCR, TCRdb rebuilt clones from the public reads, retaining in-frame beta chains. Identical CDR3 proteins give one entry, which carries the most common genes and DNA. For this sample the table gives around 600,000 distinct CDR3 sequences, of which about 12% were detected only once. 15% of the sample comes from the top ten. The treatment or condition label, read with the paper, signifies: live attenuated yellow fever vaccine strain. The source was PBMCs, collected on the day of the yellow fever booster vaccination. The source is a man aged 25-45 years who received the YFV17D yellow fever vaccine.

The chain is built from TRBV6-5 and TRBJ2-7; 10 bases fit TRBD2. V gave up 3 bases and J gave up 3 bases; unmatched junction bases: 8. The germline V gene has CDR1 MNHEY and CDR2 SVGAGI. This CDR3 contains 16 residues. The CDR3 DNA reads TGTGCCAGCAGTTATACTGCTAGCGGGAGAATCTACGAGCAGTACTTC. This encodes CASSYTASGRIYEQYF.

The sample holds many counts of this clonotype. The chain combines TRBV29-1 with TRBJ1-1; the D is unclear. V dropped 7 bases and J dropped 3 bases, with 6 bases sitting between them. Germline loops: CDR1 SQVTM, CDR2 ANQGSEA. There are 10 residues in the CDR3. CDR3 in DNA: TGCAGCGCTCGCGACACTGAAGCTTTCTTT. Its protein is CSARDTEAFF.

There are many counts of this clonotype. The chain has TRBV20-1 and TRBJ2-5; the D gene is possibly TRBD2 (6 bases). CDR1 and CDR2 (germline): DFQATT, SNEGSKA (reference sequence). The length of the CDR3 is 11 residues. Trimming removed 6 bases at V and 7 bases at J, with 12 bases between. The DNA for the CDR3 is TGCAGTGCCTGGCAGGGAGGGACCCAGTACTTC. Encoded protein: CSAWQGGTQYF.

The chain links TRBV20-1 to TRBJ1-1; D uncertain. V shed 3 bases and J shed 0 bases, with 8 bases lying between them. This CDR3 comprises 13 residues. CDR1 and CDR2 (germline): DFQATT, SNEGSKA (reference sequence). The CDR3 spells CSARATMNTEAFF. In DNA, the CDR3 is TGCAGTGCTAGGGCCACTATGAACACTGAAGCTTTCTTT.

This clonotype was recorded many times. The rearrangement uses TRBV11-1 and TRBJ2-5, with TRBD2 matching 10 bases. Unmatched junction bases numbered 16, after V lost 5 bases and J lost 1 base. CDR3 size: 19 residues. Germline V gene lookup returns CDR1 SGHAT and CDR2 FQDESV (reference sequence). The CDR3 reads CASSRGQLAGETPQETQYF. DNA for the CDR3: TGTGCCAGCAGCCGCGGACAGCTAGCGGGAGAGACCCCCCAAGAGACCCAGTACTTC. Full variable domain (remainder filled in from reference TRBV11-1 and TRBJ2-5): EAEVAQSPRYKITEKSQAVAFWCDPISGHATLYWYRQILGQGPELLVQFQDESVVDDSQLPKDRFSAERLKGVDSTLKIQPAELGDSAMYLCASSRGQLAGETPQETQYFGPGTRLLVL.

The V call is TRBV3-1, the J call TRBJ2-7; 11 nucleotides align to TRBD2. Germline V lookup: CDR1 LGHDT, CDR2 YNNKEL (reference sequence). V shed 1 base and J 2 bases; nucleotides not matched to a gene: 7. The CDR3 spans 17 residues. CDR3 protein: CASSQAPGTSGPYEQYF. CDR3 coding DNA: TGTGCCAGCAGCCAAGCCCCCGGGACTAGCGGACCCTACGAGCAGTACTTC.

There are many counts of this clonotype. The J gene is TRBJ1-1, the V gene TRBV5-1; 9 nucleotides align to TRBD1. Losses at the gene ends were 4 bases for V and 3 bases for J; bases not matched to a gene: 4. Germline V lookup: CDR1 SGHRS, CDR2 YFSETQ. The CDR3 length is 14 residues. Here the CDR3 DNA reads TGCGCCAGCAGCAGGACAGGGGTCGACACTGAAGCTTTCTTT. As protein: CASSRTGVDTEAFF.

This clonotype was counted a few times. The chain combines TRBV5-4 with TRBJ2-7; 9 nucleotides agree with TRBD1. CDR1 SGHNT and CDR2 YYREEE come from the germline V gene (reference sequence). The CDR3 is 12 amino acids. After removal of 4 bases from V and 12 bases from J, the junction contained 8 bases not matched to a gene. The CDR3 region is CASSTRDRDLYF. The CDR3 nucleotides are TGTGCCAGCAGCACCCGGGACAGGGACCTGTACTTC.

This clonotype has a handful of counts. This sequence joins TRBV6-2 or TRBV6-3 and TRBJ2-7; D unclear. Trimming removed 5 bases at V and 0 bases at J, with 14 bases between. This CDR3 comprises 15 residues. CDR1 MNHEY and CDR2 SVGEGT come from the germline V gene. CDR3 nucleotides: TGTGCCAGCAGTCGATCGGTCGAGAGCTCCTACGAGCAGTACTTC. Protein sequence: CASSRSVESSYEQYF.

The gene calls are TRBV18 and TRBJ2-3; 7 bases match TRBD1. After removal of 6 bases from V and 5 bases from J, the junction contained 11 bases not matched to a gene. Per germline, CDR1 KGHSH and CDR2 LQKENI. This CDR3 spans 15 amino acids. CDR3 region: CASSLRDRTQDTQYF. In DNA, the CDR3 is TGTGCCAGCTCCCTTCGGGACAGAACACAAGATACGCAGTATTTT.

The chain combines TRBV20-1 with TRBJ2-1, with TRBD1 as a possible D gene (6 bases). Trimming pared 6 bases from V and 4 bases from J, leaving 16 bases between. This CDR3 has 14 amino acids. The germline gives CDR1 DFQATT, CDR2 SNEGSKA (reference sequence). The CDR3 DNA reads TGCAGTGCCCATAACAGGGCGGGTTACAATGAGCAGTTCTTC. The encoded protein is CSAHNRAGYNEQFF.

The chain links TRBV20-1 to TRBJ2-5; tentative D call: TRBD2 (5 bases). CDR1 DFQATT and CDR2 SNEGSKA come from the germline V gene (reference sequence). The CDR3 extends over 12 amino acids. The V gene lost 5 bases and the J gene lost 0 bases, with 7 bases spanning the gap. The CDR3 loop is CSAWGDQETQYF. The CDR3 nucleotides are TGCAGTGCTTGGGGAGACCAAGAGACCCAGTACTTC.

The J gene is TRBJ1-6, the V gene TRBV5-6; TRBD1 is a possible D gene (6 bases). V gave up 1 base and J gave up 5 bases, with 19 bases separating them. Germline V gene data show CDR1 as SGHDT and CDR2 as YYEEEE. The CDR3 is 18 amino acids. The CDR3 DNA is TGTGCCAGCAGCTTGTCTCTTATCCGGGGGCCTGATAATTCACCCCTCCACTTT. It codes for CASSLSLIRGPDNSPLHF.

Notes on this clonotype: A much larger clone lies a single base off, so this may be a read error. The gene calls are TRBV5-6 and TRBJ2-5; D not certain. This CDR3 is built from 15 residues. Germline V CDR1 and CDR2: SGHDT, YYEEEE. V was clipped by 0 bases and J by 7 bases, with 16 bases between them. The DNA of the CDR3 is TGTGCCAGCAGCTTGGATGCGCAGCTATGGGGGACCCAGTACTTC. Translating gives CASSLDAQLWGTQYF. Supplemented by reference TRBV5-6 and TRBJ2-5, the full variable domain reads DAGVTQSPTHLIKTRGQQVTLRCSPKSGHDTVSWYQQALGQGPQFIFQYYEEEERQRGNFPDRFSGHQFPNYSSELNVNALLLGDSALYLCASSLDAQLWGTQYFGPGTRLLVL.

This chain uses TRBV12-3 or TRBV12-4 with TRBJ1-6; possible D gene TRBD1, 5 bases. Trimming left V 4 bases short and J 7 bases short, with 11 bases between. This CDR3 comprises 14 residues. The DNA of the CDR3 is TGTGCCAGCAGTTCGCCTGGGGGGAATTCACCCCTCCACTTT. It translates to CASSSPGGNSPLHF.

V usage is TRBV9 and J usage is TRBJ2-7, with D perhaps TRBD2 (5 bases). The V gene's germline CDR1 is SGDLS and CDR2 YYNGEE. The CDR3 contains 15 residues. The V end was cut by 4 bases, the J end by 5 bases, with 19 bases between. This chain's CDR3 is CASSQWGRELDEQYF. CDR3 bases: TGTGCCAGCAGCCAGTGGGGTAGGGAGCTCGACGAGCAGTACTTC.

The chain combines TRBV7-9 with TRBJ2-3; 10 nucleotides line up with TRBD2. CDR3 length: 15 amino acids. The germline gives CDR1 SEHNR, CDR2 FQNEAQ (reference sequence). V trimming: 5 bases; J trimming: 3 bases; junction bases outside the gene matches: 5. The CDR3 sequence is CASSAPSGSTDTQYF. The CDR3 region has the DNA TGTGCCAGCAGCGCCCCTAGCGGGAGTACAGATACGCAGTATTTT.